This paragraph reports one T cell receptor (beta chain). The data originate from a study of T cell changes during pregnancy in multiple sclerosis. CDR3 size: 15 residues. Germline loops: CDR1 LGHNA, CDR2 YSLEER. V lost 1 base and J lost 5; bases outside the gene matches: 8. The assay was immunoSEQ multiplex PCR, and TCRdb's table has in-frame clones only and misses some. The table shows some 64,000 clones, with 92% occurring only once. This sequence originates from a female donor with multiple sclerosis, enrolled in a pregnancy study. The source material was peripheral blood, sampled in the first trimester of pregnancy. J is TRBJ2-7 and V is TRBV4-3; 7 bases line up with TRBD1. The CDR3 here is CASSQGDRAVDEQYF. CDR3 coding DNA: TGCGCCAGCAGCCAAGGCGACAGGGCGGTCGACGAGCAGTACTTC.